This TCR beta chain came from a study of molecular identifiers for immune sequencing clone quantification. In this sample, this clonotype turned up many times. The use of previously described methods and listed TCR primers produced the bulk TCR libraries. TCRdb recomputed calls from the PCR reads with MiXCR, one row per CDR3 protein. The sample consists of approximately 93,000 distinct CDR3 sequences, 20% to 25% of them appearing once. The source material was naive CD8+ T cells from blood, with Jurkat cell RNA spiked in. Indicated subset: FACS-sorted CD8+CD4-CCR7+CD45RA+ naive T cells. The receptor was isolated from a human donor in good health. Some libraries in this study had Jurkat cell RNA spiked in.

The CDR3 region is CASSPPGLTEAFF. The DNA of the CDR3 is TGTGCCAGCAGCCCCCCGGGACTCACTGAAGCTTTCTTT. The rearrangement joins TRBV7-9 to TRBJ1-1; tentatively, D is TRBD1 (5 bases). The V and J ends lost 5 bases and 4 bases respectively, with 11 bases between them. From germline, CDR1 is SEHNR and CDR2 FQNEAQ (reference sequence). This CDR3 region has 13 residues.